This T cell receptor (beta chain) was profiled in a study of T cells in Graves' hyperthyroidism and ophthalmopathy. On the study more broadly: Peripheral blood was collected at initial diagnosis, before any treatment.

In regard to this clonotype: What it binds is unknown. It is likely a read error, because the conserved phenylalanine at the end of the CDR3 is missing.

The CDR3 runs 11 residues. The germline V gene encodes CDR1 SEHNR and CDR2 FQNEAQ (reference sequence). V gave up 7 bases and J gave up 6 bases, with 9 bases separating them. Study findings and constraints: Blood samples included most of the expanded thyroid clonotypes exceeding 0.001. Separation of ophthalmopathy from stable hyperthyroidism was achieved by a 13 V-J model.

It was RNA transcripts that yielded the amplified TCR beta CDR3 regions. A set of HTBI primers served as the primers for a first-round RT-PCR of the TCR CDR3. From the multiplex PCR reads, TCRdb called clonotypes with MiXCR, one entry per CDR3 protein. The sample consists of about 380,000 distinct CDR3 sequences, around 20% of them appearing once. Used for diagnoses were clinical symptoms, serum thyroxine and TRAb, thyroid ultrasound and orbital computed tomography. The V and J genes are TRBV7-9 and TRBJ2-5; no definite D call. The sequenced sample consisted of blood. The source is a man between 18 and 29 years old with Graves' ophthalmopathy. The CDR3 sequence is CASIKGKTQYL. Here the CDR3 DNA reads TGTGCCAGCATCAAAGGGAAGACCCAGTACCTC.